These 27 T cell receptor beta chains share one sample of origin, sequenced in a study of low-dose radiotherapy and immunotherapy resistance in tumors. Indicated time point: after trial treatment. The treatment denotes: LDRT plus nivolumab, ipilimumab, low-dose cyclophosphamide and aspirin (RACIN trial). TRAV- and TRBV-specific primers were used for first-strand cDNA, which covered alpha and beta chains. A constant-region primer paired with the V-primer adapter amplified TCRs over approximately 20 PCR cycles. From the reads, TCRdb called clonotypes with MiXCR, one entry per CDR3 protein. Among roughly 38,000 distinct CDR3 sequences listed, less than 25% were seen once. This sample comprised PBMCs, obtained after low-dose radiotherapy plus immunotherapy. Every receptor here comes from a female donor with ovarian cancer.

With regard to this clonotype: It is likely a read error: a sequence one base away is far more abundant. This chain uses TRBV6-1 with TRBJ2-4; a weak D match, TRBD2 (6 bases). There are 14 residues in the CDR3. V shed 5 bases and J shed 13 bases, with 21 bases lying between them. Germline assignment: CDR1 MNHNS and CDR2 SASEGT. The CDR3 loop is CASSTGTVNNEQYF. The CDR3, as DNA: TGTGCCAGCAGTACCGGGACTGTTAACAATGAGCAGTACTTC.

This clonotype was observed at least ten times. The CDR3 DNA follows: TGTGCCAGCCTAGGGATGGGGATGAAGGAGCAGTACTTC. This gives the protein CASLGMGMKEQYF. The V gene is TRBV28, the J gene TRBJ2-7, with D hard to call. Trimming removed 8 bases at V and 7 bases at J, with 18 bases between. The length of the CDR3 is 13 residues. CDR1 is MDHEN and CDR2 is SYDVKM in the germline V gene. The full variable domain, rest sourced from reference TRBV28 and TRBJ2-7, is DVKVTQSSRYLVKRTGEKVFLECVQDMDHENMFWYRQDPGLGLRLIYFSYDVKMKEKGDIPEGYSVSREKKERFSLILESASTNQTSMYLCASLGMGMKEQYFGPGTRLTVT.

This chain connects TRBV9 to TRBJ2-3; a possible D gene is TRBD2 (5 bases). Deletions cut 3 bases from V and 1 base from J, with 9 bases between. Germline assignment: CDR1 SGDLS and CDR2 YYNGEE. The CDR3 runs 14 residues. The DNA of the CDR3 is TGTGCCAGCAGCGCCGGAGGACGCACAGATACGCAGTATTTT. It codes for CASSAGGRTDTQYF.

This clonotype was seen a handful of times. V is TRBV20-1 and J is TRBJ1-2; 7 nucleotides align to TRBD1. V gave up 6 bases and J gave up 4 bases; unmatched junction bases: 11. The CDR3 has 14 residues. CDR1 and CDR2 (germline): DFQATT, SNEGSKA (reference sequence). CDR3 in DNA: TGCAGTGCCCGGGACAGCACATACGGCTATGGCTACACCTTC. Its translation is CSARDSTYGYGYTF.

The sample holds many counts of this clonotype. The chain recombines TRBV28 with TRBJ2-5; either TRBD1 or TRBD2 may fit D (6 bases each). Trimming removed 5 bases at V and 1 base at J, with 14 bases between. This CDR3 has 15 amino acids. Germline CDR1 is MDHEN and CDR2 is SYDVKM. In nucleotides, the CDR3 is TGTGCCAGCAGTCCCACAGGGAGGCCCCAAGAGACCCAGTACTTC. This translates into CASSPTGRPQETQYF.

This clonotype was seen ten or more times. This rearrangement joins TRBV6-6 to TRBJ1-1; 9 positions agree with TRBD1. V was clipped by 2 bases and J by 6 bases; unmatched bases: 7. The CDR3 consists of 15 residues. Germline V CDR1 and CDR2: MNHNY, SVGAGI (reference sequence). The CDR3 sequence is CASSYPTGGRAEAFF. The CDR3 DNA reads as TGTGCCAGCAGTTACCCTACAGGGGGCAGGGCTGAAGCTTTCTTT.

A few counts support this clonotype. The chain couples TRBV5-5 to TRBJ2-7; D gene uncertain. Trimming shortened V by 1 base and J by 3 bases, and 11 bases separated the two germline ends. Germline V gene data show CDR1 as SGHKS and CDR2 as YYEKEE (reference sequence). The CDR3 has 14 amino acids. The CDR3 loop is CASSLSLQGYEQYF. In DNA, the CDR3 is TGTGCCAGCAGCTTGAGTCTACAAGGCTACGAGCAGTACTTC.

This chain links TRBV10-3 with TRBJ2-6, with D unresolved. Germline CDR1 and CDR2: ENHRY and SYGVKD. V was cut by 0 bases and J by 0 bases, with 12 bases left in between. The CDR3 extends over 18 amino acids. CDR3 amino acids: CAISESIPTSSGANVLTF. The CDR3 bases are TGTGCCATCAGTGAGTCTATTCCAACCTCCTCTGGGGCCAACGTCCTGACTTTC.

This clonotype showed up many times. The gene calls are TRBV29-1 and TRBJ2-7; 7 bases are a match to TRBD2. The CDR3 is 14 amino acids. Germline CDR1 is SQVTM and CDR2 is ANQGSEA. The trim removed 0 bases at V and 6 bases at J, leaving 8 bases unmatched. The CDR3 spells CSVEEHPGLGEQYF. Written as DNA, the CDR3 is TGCAGCGTTGAAGAACACCCTGGACTAGGCGAGCAGTACTTC.

In its sample, this clonotype was seen many times. The CDR3 loop reads CASSPQGRTNTGELFF. The CDR3 region has the DNA TGTGCCAGCAGCCCCCAAGGTCGAACCAACACCGGGGAGCTGTTTTTT. The rearrangement uses TRBV11-2 and TRBJ2-2; the D is unclear. Looked up from germline, CDR1 is SGHAT and CDR2 is FQNNGV. This CDR3 has 16 residues. Trimming removed 5 bases at V and 2 bases at J, with 15 bases between.

This clonotype was seen ten or more times. This chain uses TRBV29-1 with TRBJ1-1; D not resolved. Germline CDR1 SQVTM, CDR2 ANQGSEA. CDR3 length: 15 amino acids. V lost 4 bases to trimming and J lost 4 bases, with 19 bases between them. The DNA of the CDR3 is TGCAGCGTTGTTTATTCGATTTCACGGGCCACTGAAGCTTTCTTT. It codes for CSVVYSISRATEAFF.

Of note for this clonotype: The DNA is omitted, as the CDR3 cannot be located on it reliably, and the CDR3 follows TCRdb's listing. The gene calls are TRBV1 and TRBJ2-2; the DNA was not used to check the table's D call, TRBD1. TRBV1 is a known pseudogene. The CDR3 length is 16 residues, termini included. The CDR3 loop reads CTSSQDWGAGELFFFF.

CDR3 sequence reads: CASSRWTDTGAKNIQYF. In nucleotides, the CDR3 is TGTGCCAGCAGTAGGTGGACGGATACCGGGGCCAAAAACATTCAGTACTTC. The V gene is TRBV6-1, the J gene TRBJ2-4; no clear D. CDR1 and CDR2 from the germline V gene are MNHNS and SASEGT. The CDR3 runs 17 residues. Deletions cut 5 bases from V and 1 base from J, with 18 bases between.

As to this clonotype: A far larger clone is a single base away, which makes a read error likely. The chain combines TRBV28 with TRBJ2-1; TRBD1 matches 8 bases. The V and J ends lost 6 bases and 10 bases, in that order; junction bases with no gene match: 17. The germline gives CDR1 MDHEN, CDR2 SYDVKM. CDR3 size: 16 residues. CDR3 loop: CASSPTLTGVSYEQFF. Here the CDR3 DNA reads TGTGCCAGCAGCCCTACCCTGACAGGGGTCTCCTACGAGCAGTTCTTC.

This clonotype showed up many times. This rearrangement joins TRBV6-1 to TRBJ2-4; D is ambiguous. Germline CDR1 is MNHNS and CDR2 is SASEGT. V was cut by 8 bases and J by 1 base, with 18 bases left in between. This CDR3 spans 16 amino acids. The CDR3, as DNA: TGTGCCAGCGGAGATACCGAGCGCTGGGCCAAAAACATTCAGTACTTC. Translating gives CASGDTERWAKNIQYF.

This clonotype was recorded many times. This sequence joins TRBV5-1 and TRBJ1-6; weak D call: TRBD1 (5 bases). The germline gives CDR1 SGHRS, CDR2 YFSETQ. CDR3 length: 13 amino acids. V dropped 4 bases and J dropped 14 bases, with 16 bases sitting between them. The DNA of the CDR3 is TGCGCCAGCAGCGGGACCGGCCTAGGGGCCCTCCACTTT. Amino acids: CASSGTGLGALHF.

V is TRBV5-5 and J is TRBJ2-7, with 11 bases lining up with TRBD1. Germline trimming cut 3 bases from V and 6 bases from J; bases unmatched to any gene: 5. Germline assignment: CDR1 SGHKS and CDR2 YYEKEE (reference sequence). The CDR3 extends over 14 amino acids. The CDR3 region has the DNA TGTGCCAGCAGCTGGGTGGACAGGGGGCTCGAGCAGTACTTC. This sequence encodes CASSWVDRGLEQYF.

This clonotype was counted ten times or more. The rearrangement links TRBV15 to TRBJ2-1, with D hard to call. Germline V CDR1 and CDR2: LNHNV, YYDKDF (reference sequence). CDR3 length equals 12 residues. Trimming shortened V by 6 bases and J by 9 bases, and 12 bases separated the two germline ends. CDR3 DNA sequence: TGTGCCACCAGGGATAGGCCAGGTGAGCAGTTCTTC. Protein: CATRDRPGEQFF.

This clonotype was seen at least ten times. The rearrangement uses TRBV11-2 and TRBJ2-1, with 9 bases that match TRBD2. Germline loops: CDR1 SGHAT, CDR2 FQNNGV. This CDR3 has 15 amino acids. The ends lost 4 bases at V and 5 bases at J; junction bases unmatched: 6. The CDR3 bases are TGTGCCAGCAGCTGGGTAGCGGGAGACCACAATGAGCAGTTCTTC. This gives the protein CASSWVAGDHNEQFF.

The sample holds many counts of this clonotype. This sequence joins TRBV6-2 or TRBV6-3 and TRBJ2-3; TRBD1 agrees at 8 bases. The germline CDR1 and CDR2 sequences are MNHEY and SVGEGT. The V segment lost 5 bases and the J segment 0 bases; nucleotides outside the gene matches: 7. CDR3 size: 16 residues. CDR3 nucleotide sequence: TGTGCCAGCAGTGCCTCCGGGACAGGTAGCACAGATACGCAGTATTTT. This translates into CASSASGTGSTDTQYF.

This clonotype showed up many times. The rearrangement uses TRBV5-1 and TRBJ2-5, with D perhaps matching TRBD1 (6 bases). The ends were cut back, 5 bases at V and 5 bases at J, with 19 bases in the middle. Germline V lookup: CDR1 SGHRS, CDR2 YFSETQ. The CDR3 runs to 15 residues. CDR3 region: CASSSGTQRLETQYF. DNA for the CDR3: TGCGCCAGCAGTTCTGGGACACAGCGGTTGGAGACCCAGTACTTC.

This clonotype was picked up many times. V gene TRBV5-1 combines with J gene TRBJ1-1; D might be TRBD1 (5 bases). This CDR3 is built from 14 residues. V lost 4 bases, J lost 5 bases, and 15 bases lay in between. Looked up from germline, CDR1 is SGHRS and CDR2 is YFSETQ. CDR3 sequence: CASSGGWGETEAFF. The CDR3 DNA sequence: TGCGCCAGCAGCGGTGGCTGGGGGGAGACTGAAGCTTTCTTT.

This clonotype was seen many times. The chain has TRBV6-1 and TRBJ1-5, with a possible D match to TRBD1 (5 bases). CDR1 MNHNS and CDR2 SASEGT come from the germline V gene. This CDR3 spans 13 amino acids. Trimming took 10 bases from V and 0 from J, leaving 10 bases between them. As DNA, the CDR3 is TGTGCCATCAGGGAACATAGCAATCAGCCCCAGCATTTT. It translates to CAIREHSNQPQHF.

This clonotype was recorded at least ten times. V and J are TRBV2 and TRBJ2-1, with 8 bases identical to TRBD2. Trimming at V came to 5 bases and at J to 10 bases, leaving 13 bases not matched to a gene. The germline CDR1 and CDR2 sequences are SNHLY and FYNNEI. This CDR3 contains 15 residues. In DNA form, the CDR3 reads TGTGCCAGCAGTCTAGCGGGCAGGGGTGTCGGAGAGCAGTTCTTC. Its protein is CASSLAGRGVGEQFF.

The chain has TRBV29-1 and TRBJ2-1; 9 bases match TRBD2. After removal of 4 bases from V and 2 bases from J, the junction contained 9 bases not matched to a gene. This CDR3 has 16 amino acids. CDR1 SQVTM and CDR2 ANQGSEA come from the germline V gene. CDR3 protein: CSVVSGSTSPYNEQFF. Written as DNA, the CDR3 is TGCAGCGTTGTTAGCGGGAGTACCTCCCCCTACAATGAGCAGTTCTTC.

The chain couples TRBV28 to TRBJ2-1; D gene ambiguous. Between the trimmed V and J ends, which lost 5 bases and 5 bases, there was a span of 10 bases. The CDR3 length is 13 residues. CDR1 is MDHEN and CDR2 is SYDVKM in the germline V gene. The CDR3 nucleotides are TGTGCCAGCAGTCCGCCCCCTGACAATGAGCAGTTCTTC. Protein product: CASSPPPDNEQFF.

In the case of this clonotype: A read error likely explains this, since a far larger clone differs by one base. The chain is built from TRBV28 and TRBJ2-7; possible D gene TRBD2, 5 bases. The CDR3 covers 13 residues. With 6 bases removed from V and 7 bases from J, the gap between germline ends came to 16 bases. Germline CDR1 is MDHEN and CDR2 is SYDVKM. CDR3 in amino acids: CASSGVGRNEQYF. The CDR3 DNA follows: TGTGCCAGCAGCGGGGTCGGGCGCAATGAGCAGTACTTC.